This record looks at one T cell receptor beta chain sequence and its context. Antigen: not known. The donors were healthy bone marrow donors. The source of the sample is a study of cytomegalovirus exposure and HLA in healthy donors. Study-wide findings and caveats: Across all donors, roughly uniform sequencing depth was an assumption of the presence/absence analyses. Using a false discovery rate of 0.05, a later analysis showed that about 16,000 TCR beta sequences were associated with HLA alleles. For TCR beta chains, V- and J-gene trimming was later linked to a missense DCLRE1C variant.

Researchers ran the PCR with 60 Vbeta and 13 Jbeta primers. Profiling relied on immunoSEQ multiplex PCR, and the TCRdb table lists in-frame clones only, not all of them. This sample has under 150,000 clones, with around 77% found just once. The sequenced sample consisted of PBMCs. The receptor comes from a woman aged 30 to 39 in good health and CMV-seropositive.

Here the CDR3 reads CASSTKGVAGYTF. Here the CDR3 DNA reads TGTGCCAGCAGTACTAAAGGGGTTGCTGGCTACACCTTC. The chain joins TRBV2 to TRBJ1-2; weak D call: TRBD1 (5 bases). V dropped 5 bases and J dropped 7 bases, with 14 bases sitting between them. The germline V gene encodes CDR1 SNHLY and CDR2 FYNNEI. The CDR3 loop spans 13 amino acids.